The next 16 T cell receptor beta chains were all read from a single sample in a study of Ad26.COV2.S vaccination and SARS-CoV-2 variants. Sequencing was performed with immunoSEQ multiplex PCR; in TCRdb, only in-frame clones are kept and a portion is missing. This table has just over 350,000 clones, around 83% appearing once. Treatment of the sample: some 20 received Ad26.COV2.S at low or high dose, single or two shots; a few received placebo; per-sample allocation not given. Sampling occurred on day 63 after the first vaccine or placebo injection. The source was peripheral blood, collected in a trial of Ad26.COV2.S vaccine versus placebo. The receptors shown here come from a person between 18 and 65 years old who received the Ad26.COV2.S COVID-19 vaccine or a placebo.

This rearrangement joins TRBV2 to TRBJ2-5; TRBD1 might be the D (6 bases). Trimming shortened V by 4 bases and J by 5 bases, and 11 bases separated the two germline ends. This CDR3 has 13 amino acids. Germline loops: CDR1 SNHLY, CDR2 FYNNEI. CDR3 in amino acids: CASSVERGETQYF. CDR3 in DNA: TGTGCCAGCAGTGTCGAGAGGGGGGAGACCCAGTACTTC.

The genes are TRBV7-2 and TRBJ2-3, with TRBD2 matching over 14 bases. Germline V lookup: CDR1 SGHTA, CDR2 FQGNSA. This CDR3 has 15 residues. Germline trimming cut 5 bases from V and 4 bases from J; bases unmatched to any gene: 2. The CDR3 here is CASSRLAGGADTQYF. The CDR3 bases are TGTGCCAGCAGCAGACTAGCGGGAGGGGCAGATACGCAGTATTTT.

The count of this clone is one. The DNA of the CDR3 is TGTGCCAGCAGCTCGGGACACGGCTATGGCTACACCTTC. Its protein is CASSSGHGYGYTF. V and J are TRBV7-2 and TRBJ1-2; TRBD1 might be the D (6 bases). In germline, CDR1 is SGHTA, CDR2 FQGNSA. V lost 4 bases to trimming and J lost 4 bases, with 10 bases between them. The CDR3 extends over 13 amino acids.

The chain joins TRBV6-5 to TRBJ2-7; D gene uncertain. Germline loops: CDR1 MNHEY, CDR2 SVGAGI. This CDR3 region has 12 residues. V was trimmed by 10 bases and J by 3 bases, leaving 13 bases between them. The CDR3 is CATFQRYYEQYF. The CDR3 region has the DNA TGTGCCACCTTCCAGAGGTACTACGAGCAGTACTTC.

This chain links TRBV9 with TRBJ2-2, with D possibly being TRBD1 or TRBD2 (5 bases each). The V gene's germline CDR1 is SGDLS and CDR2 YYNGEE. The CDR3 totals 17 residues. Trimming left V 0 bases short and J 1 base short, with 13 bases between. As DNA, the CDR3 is TGTGCCAGCAGCGTAGCTCCCGGGGCAGAGAACACCGGGGAGCTGTTTTTT. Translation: CASSVAPGAENTGELFF.

Here the CDR3 reads CASSLRLAGVDEQFF. Written as DNA, the CDR3 is TGTGCCAGCAGTTTAAGACTAGCGGGAGTCGATGAGCAGTTCTTC. The chain uses TRBV28 and TRBJ2-1, with TRBD2 identical over 12 bases. Germline V gives CDR1 MDHEN, CDR2 SYDVKM. V shed 2 bases, J shed 8 bases, and the junction held 4 bases outside the gene matches. CDR3 size: 15 residues.

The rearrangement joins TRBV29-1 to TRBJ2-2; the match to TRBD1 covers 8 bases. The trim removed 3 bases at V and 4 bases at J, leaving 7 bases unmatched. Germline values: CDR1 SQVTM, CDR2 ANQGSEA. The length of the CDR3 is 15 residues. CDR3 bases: TGCAGCGTTGACCCGACAGGGGTCGGCACCGGGGAGCTGTTTTTT. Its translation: CSVDPTGVGTGELFF.

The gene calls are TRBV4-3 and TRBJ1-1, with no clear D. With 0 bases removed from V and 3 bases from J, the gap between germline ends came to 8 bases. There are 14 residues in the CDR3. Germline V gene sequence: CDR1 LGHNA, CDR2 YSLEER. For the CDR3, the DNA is TGCGCCAGCAGCCAAGATTACGGAGACACTGAAGCTTTCTTT. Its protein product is CASSQDYGDTEAFF.

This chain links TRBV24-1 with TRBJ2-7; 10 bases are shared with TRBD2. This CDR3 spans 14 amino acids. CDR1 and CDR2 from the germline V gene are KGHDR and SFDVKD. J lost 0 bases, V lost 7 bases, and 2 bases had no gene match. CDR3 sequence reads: CATSSSGSSYEQYF. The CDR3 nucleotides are TGTGCCACCAGCTCTAGCGGGAGCTCCTACGAGCAGTACTTC.

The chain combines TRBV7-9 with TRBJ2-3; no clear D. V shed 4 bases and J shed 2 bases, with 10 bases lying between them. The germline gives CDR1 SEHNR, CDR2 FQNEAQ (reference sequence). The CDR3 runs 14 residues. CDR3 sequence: CASSSPRVTDTQYF. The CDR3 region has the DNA TGTGCCAGCAGCTCCCCACGGGTCACAGATACGCAGTATTTT.

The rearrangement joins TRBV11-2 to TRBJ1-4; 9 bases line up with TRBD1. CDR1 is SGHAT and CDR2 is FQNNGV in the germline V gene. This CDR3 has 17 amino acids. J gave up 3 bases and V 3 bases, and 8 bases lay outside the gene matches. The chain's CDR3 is CASSFTGGANSNEKLFF. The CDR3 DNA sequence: TGTGCCAGCAGCTTTACAGGGGGCGCCAATTCTAATGAAAAACTGTTTTTT.

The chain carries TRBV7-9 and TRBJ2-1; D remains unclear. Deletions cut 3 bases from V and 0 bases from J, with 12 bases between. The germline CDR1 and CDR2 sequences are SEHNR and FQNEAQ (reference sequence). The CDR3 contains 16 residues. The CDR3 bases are TGTGCCAGCAGCTTCGGTTTCTCGAGCTCCTACAATGAGCAGTTCTTC. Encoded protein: CASSFGFSSSYNEQFF.

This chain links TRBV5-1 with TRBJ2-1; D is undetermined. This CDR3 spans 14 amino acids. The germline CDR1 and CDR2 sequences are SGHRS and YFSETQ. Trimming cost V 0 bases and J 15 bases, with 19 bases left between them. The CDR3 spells CASSLAGLGNAVFF. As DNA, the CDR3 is TGCGCCAGCAGCTTGGCCGGGCTTGGCAATGCCGTGTTCTTC. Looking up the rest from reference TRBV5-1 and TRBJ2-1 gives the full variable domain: KAGVTQTPRYLIKTRGQQVTLSCSPISGHRSVSWYQQTPGQGLQFLFEYFSETQRNKGNFPGRFSGRQFSNSRSEMNVSTLELGDSALYLCASSLAGLGNAVFFGPGTRLTVL.

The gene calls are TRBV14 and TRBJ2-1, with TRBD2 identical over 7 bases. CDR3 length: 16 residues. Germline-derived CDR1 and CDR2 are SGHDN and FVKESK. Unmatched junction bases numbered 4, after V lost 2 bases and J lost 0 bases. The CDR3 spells CASSQRRGSSYNEQFF. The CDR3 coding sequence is TGTGCCAGCAGCCAACGGCGGGGGAGCTCCTACAATGAGCAGTTCTTC.

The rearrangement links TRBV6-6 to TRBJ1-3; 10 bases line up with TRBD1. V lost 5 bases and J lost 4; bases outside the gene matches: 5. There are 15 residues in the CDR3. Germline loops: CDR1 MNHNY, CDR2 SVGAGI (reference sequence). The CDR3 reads CASSGRTGGGNTIYF. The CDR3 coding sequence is TGTGCCAGCAGTGGTAGGACAGGGGGAGGAAACACCATATATTTT.

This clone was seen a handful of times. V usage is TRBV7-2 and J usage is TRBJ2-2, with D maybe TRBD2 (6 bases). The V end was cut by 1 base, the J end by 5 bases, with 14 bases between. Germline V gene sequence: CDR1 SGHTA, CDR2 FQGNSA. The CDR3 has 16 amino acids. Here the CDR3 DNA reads TGTGCCAGCAGCTTAGAGTGGGTAGCGGATACCGGGGAGCTGTTTTTT. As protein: CASSLEWVADTGELFF.